The TCR beta chain under discussion was sequenced for a study of post-analysis software for immune sequencing data. With regard to this clonotype: The antigen remains unidentified.

Libraries were made from TCR beta cDNA, and they carried unique molecular identifiers. T cells numbering about 0.9 to 10 million yielded cDNA molecules that totaled about 500,000. TCRdb passed the PCR reads through MiXCR, listing each CDR3 protein once. The sample yields approximately 260,000 distinct CDR3 sequences, about 40% seen once. This CDR3 is 14 amino acids long. Trimming stripped 6 bases from V and 4 bases from J, with 14 bases between. Germline values: CDR1 MNHEY, CDR2 SVGAGI. Regarding the study as a whole: Among roughly five TRBV segments more frequent in patients than controls were TRBV5-6, TRBV5-1 and TRBV20-1.

Sequenced material: blood. The TCR was taken from a girl aged 10-17 years with multiple sclerosis. The rearrangement uses TRBV6-5 and TRBJ2-3; tentatively, D is TRBD1 (6 bases). The DNA for the CDR3 is TGTGCCAGCAGGTCCACAGGGAGCGCAGATACGCAGTATTTT. Its protein is CASRSTGSADTQYF.